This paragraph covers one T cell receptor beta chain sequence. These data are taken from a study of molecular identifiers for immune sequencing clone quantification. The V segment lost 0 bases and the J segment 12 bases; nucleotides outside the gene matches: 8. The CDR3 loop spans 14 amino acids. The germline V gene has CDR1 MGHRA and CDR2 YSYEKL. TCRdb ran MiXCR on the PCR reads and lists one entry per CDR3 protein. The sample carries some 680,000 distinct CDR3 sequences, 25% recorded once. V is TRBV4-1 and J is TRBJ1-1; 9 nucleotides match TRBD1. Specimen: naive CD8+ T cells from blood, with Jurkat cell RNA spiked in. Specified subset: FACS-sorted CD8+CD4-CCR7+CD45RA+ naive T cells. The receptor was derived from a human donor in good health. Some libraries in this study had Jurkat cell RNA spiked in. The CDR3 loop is CASSQDPGQGLSFF. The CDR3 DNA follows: TGCGCCAGCAGCCAAGACCCGGGACAGGGTTTGTCTTTCTTT.